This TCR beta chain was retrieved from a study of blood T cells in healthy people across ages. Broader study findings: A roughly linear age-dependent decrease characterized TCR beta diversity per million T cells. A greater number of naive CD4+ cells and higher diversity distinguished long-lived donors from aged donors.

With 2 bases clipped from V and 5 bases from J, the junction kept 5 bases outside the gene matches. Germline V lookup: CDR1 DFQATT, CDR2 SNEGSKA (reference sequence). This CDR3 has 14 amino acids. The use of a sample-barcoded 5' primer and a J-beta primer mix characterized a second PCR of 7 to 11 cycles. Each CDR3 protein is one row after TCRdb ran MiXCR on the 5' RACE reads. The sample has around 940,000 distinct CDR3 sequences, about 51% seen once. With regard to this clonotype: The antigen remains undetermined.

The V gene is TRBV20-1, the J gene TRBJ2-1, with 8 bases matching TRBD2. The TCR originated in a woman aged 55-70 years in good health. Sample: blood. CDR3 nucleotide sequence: TGCAGTGCTAGACGGGCGGGGGGTAACAATGAGCAGTTCTTC. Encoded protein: CSARRAGGNNEQFF.